The 19 T cell receptor beta chains given below trace back to one sample, sequenced in a study of blood T cell repertoires in COVID-19. The protocol was immunoSEQ multiplex PCR, while the TCRdb copy is restricted to in-frame clones and leaves out a portion. This sample has around 30,000 clones, with 65% to 70% found just once. Sequencing was carried out using peripheral blood. These receptors came from a human donor in a cohort sampled during active COVID-19.

The CDR3 protein is CASSFQAGGTDTQYF. The CDR3 DNA reads TGTGCCAGCAGTTTTCAAGCGGGGGGCACAGATACGCAGTATTTT. The chain has TRBV5-4 and TRBJ2-3; 8 bases align to TRBD2. V was clipped by 5 bases and J by 1 base; unmatched bases: 6. The germline V gene has CDR1 SGHNT and CDR2 YYREEE (reference sequence). The CDR3 sequence is 15 residues long.

The genes are TRBV28 and TRBJ2-6, with D possibly matching TRBD2 (7 bases). V lost 8 bases and J 4 bases, leaving 18 bases between the germline ends. Germline lookup yields CDR1 MDHEN and CDR2 SYDVKM. The CDR3 length is 16 residues. Written as DNA, the CDR3 is TGTGCCAGCGCCTTGGGGGGGGCTGCCGGGGCCAACGTCCTGACTTTC. Translated, it gives CASALGGAAGANVLTF.

This chain joins TRBV7-6 and TRBJ2-1; 8 nucleotides match TRBD1. Trimming took 5 bases from V and 4 from J; bases not matched to a gene: 13. The germline CDR1 and CDR2 sequences are SGHVS and FNYEAQ. The CDR3 covers 17 residues. The CDR3 loop is CASSDAGGRRVYNEQFF. The CDR3 nucleotides read TGTGCCAGCAGCGATGCAGGGGGCCGGAGGGTATACAATGAGCAGTTCTTC.

This rearrangement joins TRBV5-4 to TRBJ2-3, with a weak D call TRBD1 (7 bases). Trimming stripped 6 bases from V and 4 bases from J, with 18 bases between. This CDR3 has 15 amino acids. Germline V lookup: CDR1 SGHNT, CDR2 YYREEE (reference sequence). This CDR3 is CASNPGGKMADTQYF. In DNA, the CDR3 is TGTGCCAGCAACCCAGGGGGGAAGATGGCAGATACGCAGTATTTT.

The CDR3 DNA reads as TGTGCCAGCAAATTGGACAGTTTGTGGACCCAGTACTTC. Translated, it gives CASKLDSLWTQYF. V gene TRBV2 combines with J gene TRBJ2-5; perhaps TRBD1 as D (6 bases). Between the trimmed V and J ends, which lost 7 bases and 7 bases, there was a span of 16 bases. Germline CDR1 is SNHLY and CDR2 is FYNNEI. This CDR3 has 13 residues.

This clone was recorded once. The chain couples TRBV7-8 to TRBJ2-7, with a weak D call TRBD1 (6 bases). The V and J ends lost 2 bases and 3 bases respectively, with 14 bases between them. Germline CDR1 SGHVS, CDR2 FQNEAQ. The CDR3 spans 15 residues. CDR3 DNA: TGTGCCAGCAGCTTAAACAGGGACCCCATCTACGAGCAGTACTTC. As protein: CASSLNRDPIYEQYF.

Only a few counts were recorded for this clone. V is TRBV6-5 and J is TRBJ2-7; D perhaps matches TRBD1 (6 bases). CDR3 length: 14 residues. CDR1 is MNHEY and CDR2 is SVGAGI in the germline V gene. V lost 2 bases, J lost 7 bases, and 15 bases lay in between. CDR3 region: CASSYGQGPGEQYF. CDR3 nucleotides: TGTGCCAGCAGTTACGGTCAGGGGCCCGGGGAGCAGTACTTC.

J is TRBJ1-2 and V is TRBV6-5, with 7 bases that match TRBD1. V lost 5 bases and J lost 8; bases outside the gene matches: 14. The CDR3 sequence is 15 residues long. Germline V gene lookup returns CDR1 MNHEY and CDR2 SVGAGI. The CDR3 region is CASSRRGTLNQGYTF. CDR3 coding DNA: TGTGCCAGCAGTCGCAGGGGGACCTTGAATCAGGGCTACACCTTC.

The V gene is TRBV5-1, the J gene TRBJ2-1; D remains ambiguous. Germline CDR1 is SGHRS and CDR2 is YFSETQ. Trimming stripped 4 bases from V and 4 bases from J, with 12 bases between. There are 14 residues in the CDR3. In nucleotides, the CDR3 is TGCGCCAGCAGCCCCCAGTTGTTTTACAATGAGCAGTTCTTC. This codes for CASSPQLFYNEQFF.

This sequence joins TRBV28 and TRBJ1-5; D perhaps matches TRBD1 (6 bases). V was shortened by 3 bases and J by 6 bases, with 15 bases between the two germline ends. Germline CDR1 is MDHEN and CDR2 is SYDVKM. The CDR3 extends over 15 amino acids. CDR3 in amino acids: CASSLGRGGIQPQHF. The CDR3 region has the DNA TGTGCCAGCAGTTTGGGCAGGGGAGGGATTCAGCCCCAGCATTTT.

The chain has TRBV29-1 and TRBJ2-1, with 11 bases aligning to TRBD2. CDR1 and CDR2 (germline): SQVTM, ANQGSEA. The CDR3 is 13 residues long. V lost 6 bases, J lost 7 bases, and 5 bases stayed unmatched. CDR3 bases: TGCAGCGTACTAGCGGGAGTGGGGAATGAGCAGTTCTTC. It codes for CSVLAGVGNEQFF.

J is TRBJ1-1 and V is TRBV28; TRBD1 matches 11 bases. V lost 1 base, J lost 6 bases, and 13 bases stayed unmatched. CDR1 is MDHEN, CDR2 SYDVKM, per germline. CDR3 size: 18 residues. The DNA of the CDR3 is TGTGCCAGCAGTTTATCTCGGACAGGGGGCGGGGTTAGAGCTGAAGCTTTCTTT. Amino acid sequence: CASSLSRTGGGVRAEAFF.

This clone occurred once. The rearrangement uses TRBV7-8 and TRBJ2-2; D remains ambiguous. CDR1 SGHVS and CDR2 FQNEAQ come from the germline V gene. The ends were cut back, 0 bases at V and 5 bases at J, with 10 bases in the middle. This CDR3 region has 15 residues. The CDR3 bases are TGTGCCAGCAGCTTAGCGCGTCTGCTAACCGGGGAGCTGTTTTTT. Its translation is CASSLARLLTGELFF.

The chain carries TRBV7-6 and TRBJ2-3; 11 bases are a match to TRBD2. The CDR3 is made up of 17 amino acids. Germline loops: CDR1 SGHVS, CDR2 FNYEAQ. Unmatched junction bases numbered 6, after V lost 3 bases and J lost 1 base. As DNA, the CDR3 is TGTGCCAGCAGCTTTAGCGGGGGGGCTTCGGGCACAGATACGCAGTATTTT. As protein: CASSFSGGASGTDTQYF.

There are a few counts of this clone. The chain joins TRBV14 to TRBJ2-1; 12 positions match TRBD2. The germline gives CDR1 SGHDN, CDR2 FVKESK. CDR3 length equals 17 residues. V dropped 3 bases and J dropped 9; count of bases not matched to a gene: 12. CDR3 nucleotide sequence: TGTGCCAGCAGCCAGGGTGGGACTAGCGGGTATATAGGTGAGCAGTTCTTC. It encodes CASSQGGTSGYIGEQFF.

The genes are TRBV7-7 and TRBJ2-2; 8 bases line up with TRBD2. Germline V CDR1 and CDR2: SSHAT, FNYEAQ (reference sequence). The ends lost 5 bases at V and 2 bases at J; junction bases unmatched: 7. The CDR3 length is 16 residues. The chain's CDR3 is CASSGAGGANTGELFF. The CDR3 nucleotides read TGTGCCAGCAGCGGCGCCGGGGGGGCCAACACCGGGGAGCTGTTTTTT. Looking up the rest from reference TRBV7-7 and TRBJ2-2 gives the full variable domain: GAGVSQSPRYKVTKRGQDVTLRCDPISSHATLYWYQQALGQGPEFLTYFNYEAQPDKSGLPSDRFSAERPEGSISTLTIQRTEQRDSAMYRCASSGAGGANTGELFFGEGSRLTVL.

This chain uses TRBV13 with TRBJ2-2; possible D gene TRBD1, 6 bases. The CDR3 totals 15 residues. Germline V gene lookup returns CDR1 PRHDT and CDR2 FYEKMQ (reference sequence). Trimming cost V 0 bases and J 5 bases, with 10 bases left between them. The CDR3 is CASSLGQGVTGELFF. Here the CDR3 DNA reads TGTGCCAGCAGCTTAGGACAGGGTGTAACCGGGGAGCTGTTTTTT.

The J gene is TRBJ1-1, the V gene TRBV5-1, with D tentatively TRBD1 (6 bases). The V end was cut by 4 bases, the J end by 8 bases, with 18 bases between. Germline V CDR1 and CDR2: SGHRS, YFSETQ. The CDR3 runs to 14 residues. Here the CDR3 reads CASSPLGGGVEAFF. CDR3 nucleotides: TGCGCCAGCAGCCCCCTAGGGGGGGGCGTAGAAGCTTTCTTT.

V and J are TRBV11-3 and TRBJ2-3; 7 bases match TRBD1. The germline V gene encodes CDR1 SGHNT and CDR2 YENEEA. This CDR3 has 14 residues. The V segment lost 5 bases and the J segment 2 bases; nucleotides outside the gene matches: 4. In DNA, the CDR3 is TGTGCCAGCAGCCAAGGGACAGCCACAGATACGCAGTATTTT. Translation gives CASSQGTATDTQYF.